Each of the 19 T cell receptor beta chains below was sequenced from the same sample in a study of T cell responses to AZD1222 COVID-19 vaccine. TCRdb's table, derived via immunoSEQ multiplex PCR, lists solely in-frame clones and lacks some. The sample lists some 60,000 clones, over 65% occurring once. This specimen was peripheral blood, taken 28 days after the second AZD1222 dose. Receptor source: an adult who received the AZD1222 COVID-19 vaccine.

CDR3 nucleotide sequence: TGCAGCGTTGACAGCCGAGTAGGTGAGACCCAGTACTTC. Protein: CSVDSRVGETQYF. The J gene is TRBJ2-5, the V gene TRBV29-1; no clear D. CDR1 is SQVTM and CDR2 is ANQGSEA in the germline V gene. The ends were cut back, 3 bases at V and 5 bases at J, with 13 bases in the middle. CDR3 size: 13 residues.

This chain links TRBV7-2 with TRBJ1-1; 8 bases are a match to TRBD1. Germline assignment: CDR1 SGHTA and CDR2 FQGNSA. The CDR3 is 13 amino acids. Unmatched junction bases numbered 1, after V lost 2 bases and J lost 5 bases. The CDR3 protein is CASSLQGATEAFF. DNA for the CDR3: TGTGCCAGCAGCTTACAGGGGGCGACTGAAGCTTTCTTT.

This rearrangement joins TRBV7-8 to TRBJ1-4, with unresolved D. This CDR3 is 11 amino acids long. CDR1 SGHVS and CDR2 FQNEAQ come from the germline V gene. V lost 5 bases and J 7 bases, leaving 5 bases between the germline ends. The CDR3 coding sequence is TGTGCCAGCAGCGTGGTTGAAAAACTGTTTTTT. Translation gives CASSVVEKLFF.

The rearrangement links TRBV3-1 (or the pseudogene TRBV3-2) to TRBJ1-4; D not certain. Germline assignment: CDR1 LGHDT and CDR2 YNNKEL (reference sequence). Trimming removed 3 bases at V and 7 bases at J, with 30 bases between. The CDR3 extends over 20 amino acids. This CDR3 is CASSHPLRRPLLDTCEKLFF. Here the CDR3 DNA reads TGTGCCAGCAGCCACCCTCTCAGGAGGCCGCTTCTAGATACCTGTGAAAAACTGTTTTTT.

This rearrangement joins TRBV5-1 to TRBJ1-3, with D unresolved. The CDR3 covers 15 residues. V was trimmed by 4 bases and J by 0 bases, leaving 11 bases between them. CDR1 is SGHRS, CDR2 YFSETQ, per germline. In DNA form, the CDR3 reads TGCGCCAGCAGCCCTGACACCAGCTCTGGAAACACCATATATTTT. Amino acids: CASSPDTSSGNTIYF.

The rearrangement uses TRBV7-6 and TRBJ1-2; weak D call: TRBD1 (6 bases). Trimming cost V 1 base and J 4 bases, with 13 bases left between them. The CDR3 extends over 15 amino acids. Germline V gene data show CDR1 as SGHVS and CDR2 as FNYEAQ. CDR3 in amino acids: CASSLGAPGVYGYTF. The CDR3, as DNA: TGTGCCAGCAGCTTAGGGGCCCCAGGGGTCTATGGCTACACCTTC.

This clone was found a few times. The gene calls are TRBV11-2 and TRBJ2-7, with D perhaps matching TRBD2 (7 bases). This CDR3 spans 14 amino acids. V lost 4 bases and J lost 6, with 16 bases in between. CDR1 SGHAT and CDR2 FQNNGV come from the germline V gene. The CDR3 loop is CASSSVQGGAEQYF. The CDR3 DNA reads TGTGCCAGCAGCTCCGTACAAGGGGGGGCCGAGCAGTACTTC.

The chain joins TRBV3-1 (or the pseudogene TRBV3-2) to TRBJ1-1; the D is unclear. This CDR3 has 14 amino acids. Per germline, CDR1 LGHDT and CDR2 YNNKEL (reference sequence). Trimming left V 4 bases short and J 3 bases short, with 12 bases between. DNA of the CDR3: TGTGCCAGCAGCCGCTGGGTAGAACACACTGAAGCTTTCTTT. It encodes CASSRWVEHTEAFF.

The chain couples TRBV7-8 to TRBJ1-4; D gene unclear. This CDR3 comprises 17 residues. Trimming removed 5 bases from V and 8 bases from J, with 24 bases in between. Germline V gene sequence: CDR1 SGHVS, CDR2 FQNEAQ. The chain's CDR3 is CASSPNPGGPLGEKLFF. CDR3 bases: TGTGCCAGCAGCCCTAACCCGGGTGGGCCCTTAGGGGAAAAACTGTTTTTT.

V and J are TRBV14 and TRBJ1-5; D gene uncertain. Per the germline V gene, CDR1 is SGHDN and CDR2 is FVKESK. V was trimmed by 3 bases and J by 5 bases, leaving 8 bases between them. This CDR3 has 13 amino acids. The DNA for the CDR3 is TGTGCCAGCAGCCACTCAAGGGATCAGCCCCAGCATTTT. Its translation is CASSHSRDQPQHF.

The chain is built from TRBV19 and TRBJ1-5, with 9 bases aligning to TRBD1. Germline values: CDR1 LNHDA, CDR2 SQIVND (reference sequence). This CDR3 comprises 16 residues. Trimming took 2 bases from V and 5 from J; bases not matched to a gene: 7. The CDR3 sequence: CASSIRATGGDQPQHF. CDR3 coding DNA: TGTGCCAGTAGTATACGAGCGACAGGGGGTGATCAGCCCCAGCATTTT. Using reference TRBV19 and TRBJ1-5 for the parts outside the CDR3, the full variable domain is DGGITQSPKYLFRKEGQNVTLSCEQNLNHDAMYWYRQDPGQGLRLIYYSQIVNDFQKGDIAEGYSVSREKKESFPLTVTSAQKNPTAFYLCASSIRATGGDQPQHFGDGTRLSIL.

The CDR3 DNA reads as TGCGCCAGCAGCTTGGGTCAGGAAACGGCTGAAGCTTTCTTT. This gives the protein CASSLGQETAEAFF. The chain is built from TRBV5-1 and TRBJ1-1, with unresolved D. Germline CDR1 reads SGHRS; CDR2 reads YFSETQ. This CDR3 is 14 amino acids long. V shed 0 bases and J shed 6 bases, with 12 bases lying between them. Using reference TRBV5-1 and TRBJ1-1 for the parts outside the CDR3, the full variable domain is KAGVTQTPRYLIKTRGQQVTLSCSPISGHRSVSWYQQTPGQGLQFLFEYFSETQRNKGNFPGRFSGRQFSNSRSEMNVSTLELGDSALYLCASSLGQETAEAFFGQGTRLTVV.

V and J are TRBV6-5 and TRBJ2-3, with D tentatively TRBD1 (5 bases). The CDR3 is 14 amino acids. The germline V gene has CDR1 MNHEY and CDR2 SVGAGI. The V and J ends lost 7 bases and 0 bases respectively, with 11 bases between them. The CDR3 loop is CASKQGASTDTQYF. The CDR3 nucleotides are TGTGCCAGCAAGCAGGGCGCTAGCACAGATACGCAGTATTTT.

V and J are TRBV10-3 and TRBJ2-1; TRBD1 or TRBD2 may be the D gene (5 bases each). CDR3 size: 16 residues. CDR1 and CDR2 (germline): ENHRY, SYGVKD. Trimming took 2 bases from V and 9 from J, leaving 20 bases between them. CDR3 region: CAISEAGQGRGVEQFF. Here the CDR3 DNA reads TGTGCCATCAGTGAGGCGGGTCAGGGACGTGGGGTTGAGCAGTTCTTC.

The chain uses TRBV10-3 and TRBJ2-1; 9 bases are a match to TRBD1. V lost 6 bases to trimming and J lost 7 bases; unmatched junction nucleotides: 10. The length of the CDR3 is 15 residues. Germline CDR1 is ENHRY and CDR2 is SYGVKD. The CDR3 loop is CAISSGTGIQNEQFF. The CDR3, as DNA: TGTGCCATCAGCTCCGGGACAGGGATACAGAATGAGCAGTTCTTC.

The rearrangement links TRBV13 to TRBJ1-1; D call uncertain. Germline assignment: CDR1 PRHDT and CDR2 FYEKMQ (reference sequence). The ends were cut back, 5 bases at V and 9 bases at J, with 13 bases in the middle. The length of the CDR3 is 12 residues. The chain's CDR3 is CASSPNRGQAFF. As DNA, the CDR3 is TGTGCCAGCAGCCCAAACCGCGGTCAAGCTTTCTTT. The complete variable domain, with remaining parts taken from reference TRBV13 and TRBJ1-1, reads AAGVIQSPRHLIKEKRETATLKCYPIPRHDTVYWYQQGPGQDPQFLISFYEKMQSDKGSIPDRFSAQQFSDYHSELNMSSLELGDSALYFCASSPNRGQAFFGQGTRLTVV.

The chain links TRBV28 to TRBJ1-5, with TRBD1 as a possible D gene (5 bases). The V end was cut by 8 bases, the J end by 6 bases, with 14 bases between. There are 13 residues in the CDR3. Per the germline V gene, CDR1 is MDHEN and CDR2 is SYDVKM. The CDR3 reads CASRLGGGQPQHF. CDR3 DNA sequence: TGTGCCAGCCGCCTAGGTGGGGGTCAGCCCCAGCATTTT.

The DNA of the CDR3 is TGTGCCAGCAGTTTGGTAGGACTAGCAATTCAGTACTTC. This codes for CASSLVGLAIQYF. The J gene is TRBJ2-4, the V gene TRBV12-3 or TRBV12-4; 8 bases are a match to TRBD2. Unmatched junction bases numbered 5, after V lost 3 bases and J lost 10 bases. This CDR3 comprises 13 residues.

V usage is TRBV5-1 and J usage is TRBJ2-7, with D possibly matching TRBD2 (6 bases). The CDR3 loop spans 17 amino acids. V was pared by 4 bases and J by 2 bases, with 22 bases between. Germline V CDR1 and CDR2: SGHRS, YFSETQ. DNA of the CDR3: TGCGCCAGCAGCCTTCGACGGGACTTCCTAACCCCCTACGAGCAGTACTTC. It is translated as CASSLRRDFLTPYEQYF.